The rows below give T cell receptor beta chains drawn from one sample of a study of identical twins. TCRdb used MiXCR to reprocess the 5' RACE reads, holding one entry per CDR3 protein. The repertoire holds under 300,000 distinct CDR3 sequences, with over 13% as singletons. What was sequenced was memory (CD45RO+) T cells sorted from blood. The receptors were gathered from a young woman in good health. The CDR3 runs from the conserved cysteine through the conserved F or W. The order of the fields is J gene, clone size, D gene, CDR3 length, V gene, CDR3 protein. The D gene is left open where the match is weak. Size values are once, few and many counts, or a class for expanded clones, and some rows have none.

>TRBJ2-1|.|.|14|TRBV5-1
CASSGQGGYNEQFF
>TRBJ2-2|.|.|12|TRBV2
CASSPLTGELFF
>TRBJ1-3|few|TRBD1|17|TRBV13
CASSLSTGGASGNTIYF
>TRBJ2-5|.|TRBD2|15|TRBV20-1
CSARPRLAGGGTQYF
>TRBJ2-2|few|TRBD1|16|TRBV5-1
CASSSAPGGMDGELFF
>TRBJ1-2|.|.|13|TRBV29-1
CSVERDGRYGYTF
>TRBJ2-4|.|.|15|TRBV7-9
CASSLRGIAKNIQYF
>TRBJ2-7|.|.|13|TRBV3-1
CASSLTVTYEQYF
>TRBJ1-6|many|TRBD1|14|TRBV3-1
CASSPGQGDSPLHF
>TRBJ2-2|.|TRBD2|14|TRBV7-6
CASSLAGGTVELFF
>TRBJ1-6|many|.|16|TRBV5-1
CASSYQTGGSDSPLHF
>TRBJ2-3|few|.|16|TRBV20-1
CSANLAGTINTDTQYF
>TRBJ1-5|few|TRBD1|12|TRBV29-1
CSVRATGGEQHF
>TRBJ2-3|few|TRBD1|14|TRBV11-3
CASRRDRDTDTQYF
>TRBJ2-2|few|.|15|TRBV27
CASSFEGVGTGELFF